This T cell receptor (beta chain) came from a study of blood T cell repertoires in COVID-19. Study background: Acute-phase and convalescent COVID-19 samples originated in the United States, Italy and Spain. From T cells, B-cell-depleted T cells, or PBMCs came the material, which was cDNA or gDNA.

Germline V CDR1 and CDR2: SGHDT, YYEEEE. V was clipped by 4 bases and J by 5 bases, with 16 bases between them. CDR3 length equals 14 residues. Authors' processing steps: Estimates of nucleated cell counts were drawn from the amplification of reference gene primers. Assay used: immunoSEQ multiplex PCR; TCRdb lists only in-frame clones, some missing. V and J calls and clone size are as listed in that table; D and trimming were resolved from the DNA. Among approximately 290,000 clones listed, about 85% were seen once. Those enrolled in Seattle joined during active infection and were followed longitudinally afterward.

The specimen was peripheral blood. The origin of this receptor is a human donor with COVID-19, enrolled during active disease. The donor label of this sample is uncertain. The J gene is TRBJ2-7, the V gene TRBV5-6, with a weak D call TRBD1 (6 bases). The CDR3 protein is CASSPLSGADEQYF. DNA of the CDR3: TGTGCCAGCAGCCCTCTTTCAGGGGCAGACGAGCAGTACTTC.